A selection of T cell receptor beta chains follows, all from one sample in a study of blood T cell repertoires in COVID-19. The method was immunoSEQ multiplex PCR; TCRdb's version includes in-frame clones alone and lacks a portion of them. The data contain 25,000 to 30,000 clones, around 90% of them singletons. The sequencing input was peripheral blood. These receptors came from a human donor in a cohort sampled during active COVID-19. Each CDR3 is given with its conserved first and last residue. The D gene is left open where the match is weak. Clone size, where shown, is once, few, many, or a class for clones that have expanded.

v_gene	abundance	d_gene	j_gene	CDR3aa	CDR3nt
TRBV28	-	TRBD1	TRBJ2-7	CASTSIRGQGFREQYF	TGTGCCAGCACCTCCATTCGGGGACAGGGATTTCGCGAGCAGTACTTC
TRBV4-1	-	-	TRBJ2-1	CASSLSRRDEQFF	TGCGCCAGCAGCCTTAGTAGGAGGGATGAGCAGTTCTTC
TRBV6-5	few	TRBD1	TRBJ1-5	CASYGQGYQPQHF	TGTGCCAGCTATGGACAGGGCTATCAGCCCCAGCATTTT
TRBV11-2	once	-	TRBJ2-5	CASSLGHRQETQYF	TGTGCCAGCAGTCTAGGACACAGACAAGAGACCCAGTACTTC
TRBV3-1/TRBV3-2	-	TRBD2	TRBJ2-1	CASSPPPASGSVNEQFF	TGTGCCAGCAGCCCACCCCCCGCTAGCGGGAGCGTCAATGAGCAGTTCTTC
TRBV3-1/TRBV3-2	-	TRBD2	TRBJ2-7	CASSRRSGGPSYEQYF	TGTGCCAGCAGCCGGAGGAGCGGGGGGCCCTCCTACGAGCAGTACTTC
TRBV5-1	-	-	TRBJ2-2	CASSLVSSEAGELFF	TGCGCCAGCAGCTTGGTGTCTAGTGAGGCCGGGGAGCTGTTTTTT
TRBV18	-	-	TRBJ2-2	CASSPWTATNTGELFF	TGTGCCAGCTCACCATGGACAGCAACGAACACCGGGGAGCTGTTTTTT
TRBV11-2	-	-	TRBJ1-2	CASSAPGSYGYTF	TGTGCCAGCAGCGCGCCGGGGTCCTATGGCTACACCTTC
TRBV5-1	once	-	TRBJ1-3	CASSLGDTLSGNTIYF	TGCGCCAGCAGCTTGGGAGACACCCTCTCTGGAAACACCATATATTTT
TRBV5-4	few	TRBD2	TRBJ2-5	CASSFPLGGSQETQYF	TGTGCCAGCAGCTTTCCTCTCGGCGGGAGCCAAGAGACCCAGTACTTC
TRBV23-1	once	-	TRBJ1-5	CASSLSRPQHF	TGCGCCAGCAGTCTGTCGAGGCCCCAGCATTTT
TRBV5-6	-	-	TRBJ2-1	CASSLLLAAYNEQFF	TGTGCCAGCAGCTTGTTACTAGCCGCCTACAATGAGCAGTTCTTC
TRBV19	-	-	TRBJ2-4	CASSIEGVAKNIQYF	TGTGCCAGTAGTATAGAAGGGGTAGCCAAAAACATTCAGTACTTC
TRBV5-8	-	TRBD1	TRBJ1-3	CASSFQGASGNTIYF	TGTGCCAGCAGCTTTCAGGGGGCTTCTGGAAACACCATATATTTT
TRBV28	-	TRBD2	TRBJ2-5	CASSFASGSLETQYF	TGTGCCAGCAGTTTCGCTAGCGGGAGCTTGGAGACCCAGTACTTC
TRBV28	-	TRBD1	TRBJ2-3	CASSSPGTGLGDTQYF	TGTGCCAGCAGTTCGCCCGGGACAGGGCTGGGAGATACGCAGTATTTT
TRBV5-1	-	-	TRBJ1-2	CASSRGNTGTNYGYTF	TGCGCCAGCAGCCGTGGCAATACAGGGACCAACTATGGCTACACCTTC
TRBV5-1	-	-	TRBJ2-2	CASSSGTNTGELFF	TGCGCCAGCAGCTCTGGGACAAACACCGGGGAGCTGTTTTTT
TRBV5-5	-	TRBD2	TRBJ2-5	CASSLADSRLAGVKTQYF	TGTGCCAGCAGCTTGGCCGATTCGAGGCTAGCGGGAGTAAAGACCCAGTACTTC
TRBV7-9	-	TRBD1	TRBJ2-5	CASSLRDRETQYF	TGTGCCAGCAGCTTGCGGGACAGGGAGACCCAGTACTTC
TRBV5-1	-	-	TRBJ1-5	CASSLDSHQPQHF	TGCGCCAGCAGCCTGGACAGTCATCAGCCCCAGCATTTT
TRBV19	-	-	TRBJ1-1	CASSQAVQGGEAFF	TGTGCCAGTAGCCAGGCGGTCCAGGGCGGTGAAGCTTTCTTT
TRBV20-1	-	-	TRBJ1-2	CSASPGIGYGYTF	TGCAGTGCTAGTCCGGGGATCGGCTATGGCTACACCTTC
TRBV7-3	-	TRBD1	TRBJ2-3	CASSSSYRGEADTQYF	TGTGCCAGCAGCTCCAGCTACAGGGGGGAGGCAGATACGCAGTATTTT
TRBV2	few	TRBD2	TRBJ2-7	CASSLKTSGGYEQYF	TGTGCCAGCAGCCTTAAGACTAGCGGGGGCTACGAGCAGTACTTC
TRBV4-2	-	-	TRBJ2-3	CASSQDPLGVAGNPDTQYF	TGTGCCAGCAGCCAAGATCCACTAGGCGTCGCGGGAAACCCAGATACGCAGTATTTT
TRBV5-6	-	-	TRBJ2-5	CASSYPGQSQYF	TGTGCCAGCAGCTACCCCGGACAGTCCCAGTACTTC
TRBV28	once	-	TRBJ2-2	CASRLATGELFF	TGTGCCAGCAGACTAGCCACCGGGGAGCTGTTTTTT
TRBV4-1	-	-	TRBJ1-2	CASSQDRRGENYGYTF	TGCGCCAGCAGCCAAGATCGGCGGGGGGAGAACTATGGCTACACCTTC
TRBV28	-	TRBD1	TRBJ1-6	CATAGQSNSPLHF	TGTGCCACCGCGGGACAGTCAAATTCACCCCTCCACTTT
TRBV10-3	-	TRBD2	TRBJ2-1	CAISGGASGEKDEQFF	TGTGCCATCAGTGGAGGGGCTAGCGGGGAAAAGGATGAGCAGTTCTTC
TRBV7-2	-	TRBD2	TRBJ2-1	CASSQGLAVYNEQFF	TGTGCCAGCAGCCAGGGACTAGCAGTCTACAATGAGCAGTTCTTC
TRBV25-1	-	-	TRBJ2-6	CASSESAGANVLTF	TGTGCCAGCAGTGAATCGGCTGGGGCCAACGTCCTGACTTTC
TRBV6-5	-	-	TRBJ2-6	CASAIWASGANVLTF	TGTGCCAGCGCGATTTGGGCGTCTGGGGCCAACGTCCTGACTTTC
TRBV19	-	TRBD1	TRBJ2-7	CASAPDRGFYEQYF	TGTGCCAGCGCACCGGACAGGGGGTTCTACGAGCAGTACTTC